This T cell receptor (beta chain) was captured by sequencing in a study of T-cell memory formation after mild COVID-19. Germline loops: CDR1 SNHLY, CDR2 FYNNEI. The CDR3 extends over 14 amino acids. Between the trimmed V and J ends, which lost 7 bases and 5 bases, there was a span of 17 bases. Points on this clonotype: Its antigen is not identified.

Study observations and caveats: Among clones peaking at day 37 in the second wave, SARS-CoV-2 specificity remained unconfirmed. Pre-infection memory contained some responding clones, which suggested that cross-reactive memory had joined. CD4+ contracting clones were mainly CM and EM; CD8+ ones, EMRA.

Constant-segment primers served in 5'RACE that generated TCR alpha and TCR beta cDNA libraries bearing sample barcodes and UMIs. TCRdb fed the 5' RACE reads into MiXCR, producing one record per CDR3 protein. Here the sample spans hundreds of thousands of distinct CDR3 sequences, around 28% being singletons. The chain uses TRBV2 and TRBJ1-1; D is perhaps TRBD1 (6 bases). Sequenced input: PBMCs or a T cell subset sorted from them (not recorded which). The source is an adult woman who had mild COVID-19 (a few samples of this study predate the infection). Cell type and time point are not known. The CDR3 nucleotides are TGTGCCAGCAATGGTTTCAAGGGGGGGACTGAAGCTTTCTTT. Its protein product is CASNGFKGGTEAFF.